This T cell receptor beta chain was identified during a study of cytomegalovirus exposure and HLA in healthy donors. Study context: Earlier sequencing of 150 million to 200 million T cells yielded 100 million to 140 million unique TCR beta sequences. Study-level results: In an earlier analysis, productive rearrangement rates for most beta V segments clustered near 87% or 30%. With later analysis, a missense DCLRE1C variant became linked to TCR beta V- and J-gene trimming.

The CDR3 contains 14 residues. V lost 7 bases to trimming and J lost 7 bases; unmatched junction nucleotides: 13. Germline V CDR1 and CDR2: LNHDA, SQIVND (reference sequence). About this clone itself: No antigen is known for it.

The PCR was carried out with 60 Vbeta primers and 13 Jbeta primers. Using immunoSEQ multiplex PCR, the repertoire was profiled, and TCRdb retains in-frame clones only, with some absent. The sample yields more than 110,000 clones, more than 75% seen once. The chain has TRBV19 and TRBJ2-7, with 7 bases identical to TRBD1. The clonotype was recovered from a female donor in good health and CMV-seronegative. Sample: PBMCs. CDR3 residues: CASTRDRAGGEQYF. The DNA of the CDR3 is TGTGCCAGTACCAGAGACAGGGCCGGCGGGGAGCAGTACTTC.